Listed below are T cell receptor beta chains from one sample, sequenced in a study of cytomegalovirus exposure and HLA in healthy donors. The protocol was immunoSEQ multiplex PCR, while the TCRdb copy is restricted to in-frame clones and leaves out a portion. Of just over 20,000 clones detected, 95% to 97% appear once; the ten largest clones hold about a tenth. The sequenced sample was PBMCs. These receptors originate from a man aged 25-45 years in good health and CMV-seropositive. Both conserved end residues are part of each CDR3. Fields, in order: D gene, clone size, J gene, V gene, CDR3 protein, CDR3 DNA. A D gene is named only where the DNA matches it firmly. Rows may omit the clone size; those that give it use once, few, many or a size class.

- - TRBJ2-2 TRBV4-3 CASSQDSRGVTGELFF TGCGCCAGCAGCCAAGACAGCAGGGGAGTCACCGGGGAGCTGTTTTTT
- - TRBJ1-4 TRBV5-1 CASRTVLNEKLFF TGCGCCAGCAGGACAGTCCTTAATGAAAAACTGTTTTTT
TRBD1 - TRBJ1-2 TRBV2 CASSEKRQGGHGYTF TGTGCCAGCAGTGAAAAGCGACAGGGAGGACATGGCTACACCTTC
TRBD1 once TRBJ1-1 TRBV7-2 CASSLLGGADTEAFF TGTGCCAGCAGTCTGTTAGGGGGCGCGGATACTGAAGCTTTCTTT
TRBD1 - TRBJ1-1 TRBV2 CASKRTWTGGFEAFF TGTGCCAGCAAAAGAACTTGGACAGGGGGCTTTGAAGCTTTCTTT
TRBD2 once TRBJ2-5 TRBV11-2 CASSSQPHLAGVRETQYF TGTGCCAGCAGCTCGCAACCTCATTTAGCGGGAGTGCGGGAGACCCAGTACTTC
TRBD1 - TRBJ2-7 TRBV14 CASRLSGTGGHEQYF TGTGCCAGCAGGCTATCCGGGACAGGGGGCCACGAGCAGTACTTC
- - TRBJ1-5 TRBV5-1 CASSLTVNQPQHF TGCGCCAGCAGCTTGACAGTCAATCAGCCCCAGCATTTT
- - TRBJ2-1 TRBV11-1 CASSKQHGSSYNEQFF TGTGCCAGCAGCAAGCAACACGGGAGCTCCTACAATGAGCAGTTCTTC
- - TRBJ1-5 TRBV4-2 CASSQQAGGNQPQHF TGTGCCAGCAGCCAACAGGCCGGGGGCAATCAGCCCCAGCATTTT
TRBD2 - TRBJ2-1 TRBV5-1 CASSLGRGWTGNEQFF TGCGCCAGCAGCTTGGGGCGGGGGTGGACGGGCAATGAGCAGTTCTTC
- - TRBJ2-1 TRBV7-2 CASSYYGTNEQFF TGTGCCAGCAGCTACTACGGGACAAATGAGCAGTTCTTC
- - TRBJ1-3 TRBV2 CASRYRFGNTIYF TGTGCCAGCAGGTACAGATTTGGAAACACCATATATTTT
TRBD2 - TRBJ2-3 TRBV6-9 CASIREEAGTDTQYF TGTGCCAGCATCCGGGAGGAAGCCGGCACAGATACGCAGTATTTT
TRBD1 - TRBJ1-5 TRBV19 CASSPGDRGSNQPQHF TGTGCCAGTAGTCCAGGGGACAGGGGGAGCAATCAGCCCCAGCATTTT
- - TRBJ2-1 TRBV7-3 CASSFIGQPYNEQFF TGTGCCAGCAGCTTTATAGGACAGCCTTACAATGAGCAGTTCTTC
- - TRBJ1-3 TRBV30 CAWSGTTGNTIYF TGTGCCTGGAGTGGGACTACGGGAAACACCATATATTTT
- - TRBJ2-1 TRBV6-5 CASSRLQGDEQFF TGTGCCAGCAGTCGACTACAGGGAGATGAGCAGTTCTTC
TRBD2 - TRBJ2-5 TRBV2 CASSESTSGRQTQYF TGTGCCAGCAGTGAATCGACTAGCGGGAGACAGACCCAGTACTTC
- - TRBJ2-5 TRBV28 CASRDWGQETQYF TGTGCCAGCAGGGACTGGGGCCAAGAGACCCAGTACTTC
- - TRBJ2-7 TRBV18 CASSPLGDPRGEQYF TGTGCCAGCTCACCGCTAGGCGACCCAAGGGGCGAGCAGTACTTC
- - TRBJ2-5 TRBV28 CASSFRSRGETQYF TGTGCCAGCAGTTTTAGATCTAGGGGGGAGACCCAGTACTTC
TRBD1 - TRBJ1-2 TRBV18 CASSRQGRSGYTF TGTGCCAGCTCACGACAGGGGAGAAGTGGCTACACCTTC
TRBD1 - TRBJ1-2 TRBV6-1 CASSDQQGAGSYGYTF TGTGCCAGCAGTGACCAACAGGGGGCCGGCTCCTATGGCTACACCTTC
TRBD1 - TRBJ2-1 TRBV28 CASSLSGQGYNEQFF TGTGCCAGCAGTTTATCGGGACAGGGCTACAATGAGCAGTTCTTC
TRBD2 - TRBJ2-3 TRBV5-6 CASSPPTSGVTDTQYF TGTGCCAGCAGCCCGCCAACTAGCGGGGTTACAGATACGCAGTATTTT
TRBD2 few TRBJ2-1 TRBV6-4 CASSGTSGSYNEQFF TGTGCCAGCAGTGGGACTAGCGGCTCCTACAATGAGCAGTTCTTC
TRBD2 once TRBJ2-1 TRBV29-1 CSVDQREGNEQFF TGCAGCGTTGATCAGCGGGAGGGCAATGAGCAGTTCTTC
- once TRBJ1-3 TRBV28 CASRKGTLTLNTIYF TGTGCCAGCAGAAAAGGGACACTAACATTAAACACCATATATTTT
TRBD1 - TRBJ1-1 TRBV27 CASRPWTGNTEAFF TGTGCCAGCAGGCCCTGGACAGGGAACACTGAAGCTTTCTTT
TRBD1 - TRBJ1-1 TRBV27 CASSPGQGTDDAFF TGTGCCAGCAGTCCAGGACAGGGTACTGATGATGCTTTCTTT
TRBD2 - TRBJ2-1 TRBV7-9 CASSSTRKREHNEQFF TGTGCCAGCAGCTCCACAAGGAAGCGGGAGCATAATGAGCAGTTCTTC
TRBD2 - TRBJ2-3 TRBV7-2 CASSLGTSDTQYF TGTGCCAGCAGCTTGGGGACTAGCGATACGCAGTATTTT
- - TRBJ2-3 TRBV5-4 CASSPAGLYTDTQYF TGTGCCAGCAGTCCGGCGGGCTTATACACAGATACGCAGTATTTT
TRBD1 - TRBJ2-7 TRBV11-2 CASSPGTGSYEQYF TGTGCCAGCAGCCCCGGGACAGGTTCCTACGAGCAGTACTTC
- - TRBJ1-3 TRBV29-1 CSVDPTGSGNTIYF TGCAGCGTTGACCCGACGGGCTCTGGAAACACCATATATTTT
TRBD1 - TRBJ2-1 TRBV29-1 CSAPGQDSYNEQFF TGCAGCGCCCCTGGACAGGACTCCTACAATGAGCAGTTCTTC
TRBD1 - TRBJ1-1 TRBV9 CASSDSVDRANTEAFF TGTGCCAGCAGCGATTCTGTAGACAGGGCGAACACTGAAGCTTTCTTT
- once TRBJ1-5 TRBV27 CASSLSPGHQPQHF TGTGCCAGCAGTTTATCGCCAGGACACCAGCCCCAGCATTTT
TRBD1 - TRBJ1-3 TRBV19 CASGDRAHSGNTIYF TGTGCCAGTGGAGACAGGGCACACTCTGGAAACACCATATATTTT
- - TRBJ2-1 TRBV6-6 CASSPGIFGQFF TGTGCCAGCAGTCCCGGGATCTTTGGGCAGTTCTTC
TRBD1 - TRBJ2-2 TRBV18 CASVGQGNTGELFF TGTGCCAGCGTGGGACAGGGGAACACCGGGGAGCTGTTTTTT
TRBD1 - TRBJ2-7 TRBV20-1 CSAADRSEQYF TGCAGTGCCGCGGACAGGAGCGAGCAGTACTTC
- once TRBJ1-1 TRBV11-2 CASSFGREGSKTEAFF TGTGCCAGCAGCTTCGGCAGGGAAGGGTCGAAAACTGAAGCTTTCTTT
- - TRBJ2-7 TRBV7-2 CASSSSGVPYEQYF TGTGCCAGCAGCTCATCGGGGGTTCCCTACGAGCAGTACTTC
TRBD2 - TRBJ2-1 TRBV5-1 CASSFGLGEQFF TGCGCCAGCAGCTTCGGACTAGGGGAGCAGTTCTTC
TRBD1 - TRBJ2-5 TRBV5-1 CASSRDGTANQETQYF TGCGCCAGCAGCCGAGATGGGACAGCTAACCAAGAGACCCAGTACTTC
- - TRBJ2-3 TRBV7-2 CASSYALRSADTQYF TGTGCCAGCAGCTACGCCCTTAGGAGCGCGGATACGCAGTATTTT
- - TRBJ1-3 TRBV29-1 CSVYATSGNTIYF TGCAGCGTTTATGCGACTTCTGGAAACACCATATATTTT
- - TRBJ1-5 TRBV6-5 CASSRLGAGNQPQHF TGTGCCAGCAGTCGCTTGGGTGCGGGCAATCAGCCCCAGCATTTT
TRBD1 - TRBJ1-2 TRBV6-1 CAGFNPGQGFGYTF TGTGCCGGCTTTAATCCGGGACAGGGCTTTGGCTACACCTTC
- - TRBJ2-5 TRBV6-6 CASSLGRYQETQYF TGTGCCAGCAGCCTGGGGCGCTACCAAGAGACCCAGTACTTC
TRBD1 large TRBJ2-7 TRBV5-6 CASSFGTGLYEQYF TGTGCCAGCAGCTTTGGGACAGGGCTCTACGAGCAGTACTTC
- - TRBJ1-3 TRBV2 CASSRTGQRGNTIYF TGTGCCAGCAGTCGTACGGGACAAAGAGGAAACACCATATATTTT
TRBD1 - TRBJ1-1 TRBV25-1 CASNLAGQHEAFF TGTGCCAGCAACCTCGCGGGACAGCATGAAGCTTTCTTT
TRBD1 - TRBJ1-2 TRBV30 CAWSVRGTGGRGSGYTF TGTGCCTGGAGTGTACGTGGGACAGGGGGCAGGGGTAGTGGCTACACCTTC